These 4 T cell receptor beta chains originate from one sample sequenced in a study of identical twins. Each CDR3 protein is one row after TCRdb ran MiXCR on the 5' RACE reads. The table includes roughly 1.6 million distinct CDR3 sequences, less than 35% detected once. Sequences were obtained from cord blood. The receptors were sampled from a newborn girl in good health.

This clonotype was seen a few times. The CDR3 sequence: CASSLGTLYTDTQYF. CDR3 sequence (DNA): TGTGCCAGCTCATTGGGGACTCTTTACACAGATACGCAGTATTTT. The chain is built from TRBV4-2 and TRBJ2-3, with a possible D match to TRBD2 (6 bases). Trimming removed 8 bases from V and 2 bases from J, with 17 bases in between. The germline V gene encodes CDR1 LGHNA and CDR2 YNFKEQ. CDR3 length: 15 residues.

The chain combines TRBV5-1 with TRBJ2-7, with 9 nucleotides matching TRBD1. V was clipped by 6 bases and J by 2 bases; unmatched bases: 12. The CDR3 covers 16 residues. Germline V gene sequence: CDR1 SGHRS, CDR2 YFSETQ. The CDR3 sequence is CASTAGTGNPTYEQYF. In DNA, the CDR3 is TGCGCCAGCACCGCCGGGACAGGGAATCCTACCTACGAGCAGTACTTC.

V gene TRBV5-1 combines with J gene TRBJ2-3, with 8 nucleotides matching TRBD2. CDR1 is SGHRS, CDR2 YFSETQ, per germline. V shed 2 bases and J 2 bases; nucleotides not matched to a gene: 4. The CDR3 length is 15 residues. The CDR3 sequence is CASSFAGGNTDTQYF. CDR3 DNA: TGCGCCAGCAGCTTCGCGGGGGGAAACACAGATACGCAGTATTTT.

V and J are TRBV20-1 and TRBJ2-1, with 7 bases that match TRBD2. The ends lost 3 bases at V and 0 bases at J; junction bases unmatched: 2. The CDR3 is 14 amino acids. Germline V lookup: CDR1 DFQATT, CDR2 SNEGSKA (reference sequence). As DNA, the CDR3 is TGCAGTGCTAGGTGGACTAGCTCCTACAATGAGCAGTTCTTC. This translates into CSARWTSSYNEQFF.